Described below is a single T cell receptor beta chain sequence and its context. Germline V gives CDR1 SGHDN, CDR2 FVKESK. The CDR3 has 19 residues. Trimming at V came to 0 bases and at J to 0 bases, leaving 11 bases not matched to a gene. TCRdb keeps only in-frame clones here, not all; method: immunoSEQ multiplex PCR. The sample yields more than 550,000 clones, approximately 85% seen once. The data originate from a study of shared T cell receptors in the human thymus. These data also featured in a second study, about human thymus T cells. That study reports: Resections obtained during corrective heart surgery supplied the thymus tissue. In thymic and blood repertoires alike, V and J usage looked biased.

The sample consisted of thymocytes. J is TRBJ1-2 and V is TRBV14; TRBD1 matches 9 bases. The receptor comes from a girl under three years old with a congenital heart defect. CDR3 DNA sequence: TGTGCCAGCAGCCAAGATCTGACCGGACAGGGGAGGACTAACTATGGCTACACCTTC. It is translated as CASSQDLTGQGRTNYGYTF.